Presented here are 22 T cell receptor beta chains from one specimen sequenced in a study of cytomegalovirus exposure and HLA in healthy donors. Researchers ran the PCR with 60 Vbeta and 13 Jbeta primers. The assay was immunoSEQ multiplex PCR, and TCRdb's table has in-frame clones only and misses some. The sample yields about 170,000 clones, 60% to 80% seen once. Sequencing was performed on PBMCs. The receptors shown here come from a man aged 40-49 years in good health and CMV-seronegative.

The V call is TRBV7-2, the J call TRBJ1-1; 7 bases fit TRBD1. Per the germline V gene, CDR1 is SGHTA and CDR2 is FQGNSA. With V trimmed by 5 bases and J by 3 bases, 3 bases remained unmatched. This CDR3 has 13 residues. CDR3 bases: TGTGCCAGCAGCCAACAGGGGCACACTGAAGCTTTCTTT. It translates to CASSQQGHTEAFF.

The CDR3 DNA reads as TGCAGCGTTGAAGACTTGGCAGGGGGGAAGACTGAAGCTTTCTTT. Protein product: CSVEDLAGGKTEAFF. This rearrangement joins TRBV29-1 to TRBJ1-1, with TRBD1 identical over 7 bases. CDR1 SQVTM and CDR2 ANQGSEA come from the germline V gene. CDR3 length: 15 amino acids. Unmatched junction bases numbered 9, after V lost 0 bases and J lost 5 bases.

The chain joins TRBV5-1 to TRBJ2-2; possible D gene TRBD1, 5 bases. The V gene lost 2 bases and the J gene lost 1 base, with 6 bases spanning the gap. CDR3 size: 14 residues. CDR1 is SGHRS, CDR2 YFSETQ, per germline. The DNA of the CDR3 is TGCGCCAGCAGCTTCGGACAGAACACCGGGGAGCTGTTTTTT. This codes for CASSFGQNTGELFF.

The chain recombines TRBV18 with TRBJ1-1, with D possibly being TRBD1 (6 bases). The CDR3 spans 15 residues. The germline CDR1 and CDR2 sequences are KGHSH and LQKENI. V was shortened by 0 bases and J by 6 bases, with 14 bases between the two germline ends. CDR3 coding DNA: TGTGCCAGCTCACCACCGGGAAACAGGGACGCTGAAGCTTTCTTT. Residues: CASSPPGNRDAEAFF.

In its sample, this clone was seen a few times. The chain links TRBV9 to TRBJ2-1, with 9 bases that match TRBD2. The CDR3 runs 15 residues. Per the germline V gene, CDR1 is SGDLS and CDR2 is YYNGEE. Losses at the gene ends were 0 bases for V and 8 bases for J; bases not matched to a gene: 6. CDR3 sequence reads: CASSVEAGGPYEQFF. CDR3 sequence (DNA): TGTGCCAGCAGCGTAGAGGCGGGAGGGCCCTATGAGCAGTTCTTC.

This rearrangement joins TRBV7-2 to TRBJ1-1; no clear D. Trimming left V 0 bases short and J 0 bases short, with 5 bases between. This CDR3 is 14 amino acids long. Germline V lookup: CDR1 SGHTA, CDR2 FQGNSA. CDR3 protein: CASSLAIMNTEAFF. In nucleotides, the CDR3 is TGTGCCAGCAGCTTAGCAATTATGAACACTGAAGCTTTCTTT.

The J gene is TRBJ2-3, the V gene TRBV5-6; 8 positions agree with TRBD1. Per the germline V gene, CDR1 is SGHDT and CDR2 is YYEEEE. The CDR3 contains 16 residues. The V and J ends lost 0 bases and 2 bases, in that order; junction bases with no gene match: 5. The CDR3 spells CASSLALRGHTDTQYF. In DNA form, the CDR3 reads TGTGCCAGCAGCTTGGCCCTCAGGGGGCACACAGATACGCAGTATTTT.

The chain couples TRBV19 to TRBJ1-5; D might be TRBD1 (5 bases). This CDR3 region has 16 residues. Trimming left V 7 bases short and J 6 bases short, with 22 bases between. Germline CDR1 LNHDA, CDR2 SQIVND (reference sequence). This CDR3 is CASKWELDSRIQPQHF. CDR3 nucleotide sequence: TGTGCCAGTAAATGGGAATTAGACAGCCGAATTCAGCCCCAGCATTTT.

The rearrangement uses TRBV27 and TRBJ1-5; D gene ambiguous. The germline gives CDR1 MNHEY, CDR2 SMNVEV (reference sequence). The CDR3 sequence is 13 residues long. With 3 bases removed from V and 3 bases from J, the gap between germline ends came to 6 bases. The CDR3 reads CASSLRFNQPQHF. The CDR3 DNA is TGTGCCAGCAGTTTGCGGTTCAATCAGCCCCAGCATTTT.

The V gene is TRBV29-1, the J gene TRBJ1-1; no clear D. Germline assignment: CDR1 SQVTM and CDR2 ANQGSEA. V gave up 4 bases and J gave up 5 bases, with 11 bases separating them. CDR3 length equals 12 residues. The CDR3 region is CSVVPRGTEAFF. CDR3 in DNA: TGCAGCGTTGTGCCTAGAGGTACTGAAGCTTTCTTT.

The J gene is TRBJ2-7, the V gene TRBV10-3; D is undetermined. The CDR3 has 11 amino acids. Germline CDR1 reads ENHRY; CDR2 reads SYGVKD. Trimming shortened V by 4 bases and J by 5 bases, and 6 bases separated the two germline ends. The CDR3 DNA sequence: TGTGCCATCAGTGTGGGCGACGAGCAGTACTTC. Translation: CAISVGDEQYF.

J is TRBJ2-5 and V is TRBV28; 9 bases fit TRBD1. Germline V gene lookup returns CDR1 MDHEN and CDR2 SYDVKM. The CDR3 length is 15 residues. After removal of 6 bases from V and 0 bases from J, the junction contained 5 bases not matched to a gene. CDR3 loop: CASRPGTGYQETQYF. In DNA, the CDR3 is TGTGCCAGCAGGCCCGGGACAGGGTACCAAGAGACCCAGTACTTC.

As DNA, the CDR3 is TGTGCCAGTTTAGCGGGGACAGCCTCCTACGAGCAGTACTTC. Amino acid sequence: CASLAGTASYEQYF. V gene TRBV5-6 combines with J gene TRBJ2-7; a weak D match, TRBD2 (8 bases). The germline V gene encodes CDR1 SGHDT and CDR2 YYEEEE. V was trimmed by 8 bases and J by 0 bases, leaving 15 bases between them. The CDR3 runs to 14 residues.

This rearrangement joins TRBV5-8 to TRBJ2-3; 10 bases fit TRBD2. Germline V CDR1 and CDR2: SGHTS, YDEGEE. The CDR3 consists of 15 residues. The V segment lost 4 bases and the J segment 0 bases; nucleotides outside the gene matches: 2. The CDR3 loop is CASSPGLASTDTQYF. The CDR3 DNA follows: TGTGCCAGCAGCCCGGGACTAGCGAGCACAGATACGCAGTATTTT.

The V call is TRBV6-5, the J call TRBJ1-2; the D is unclear. The CDR3 loop spans 14 amino acids. V was pared by 2 bases and J by 7 bases, with 14 bases between. Germline V gives CDR1 MNHEY, CDR2 SVGAGI. CDR3 in amino acids: CASSYVGVGSGYTF. CDR3 sequence (DNA): TGTGCCAGCAGTTACGTGGGAGTTGGTAGTGGCTACACCTTC.

The genes are TRBV5-4 and TRBJ2-7; TRBD1 agrees at 8 bases. The CDR3 runs to 15 residues. The junction had 8 bases not matched to a gene; V was cut back by 4 bases and J by 2 bases. CDR1 and CDR2 (germline): SGHNT, YYREEE (reference sequence). The CDR3 DNA follows: TGTGCCAGCAGCCCGGGACAGGAAGTAACCTACGAGCAGTACTTC. As protein: CASSPGQEVTYEQYF.

In this sample, this clone turned up a few times. The V gene is TRBV4-2, the J gene TRBJ2-3; the match to TRBD2 covers 10 bases. The germline V gene has CDR1 LGHNA and CDR2 YNFKEQ. CDR3 length: 16 residues. Losses at the gene ends were 2 bases for V and 2 bases for J; bases not matched to a gene: 4. The CDR3 DNA reads as TGTGCCAGCAGCCAACGTACTAGCGGGAACACAGATACGCAGTATTTT. Translated: CASSQRTSGNTDTQYF.

This rearrangement joins TRBV6-5 to TRBJ1-1; D gene unclear. The germline gives CDR1 MNHEY, CDR2 SVGAGI. Trimming shortened V by 5 bases and J by 3 bases, and 13 bases separated the two germline ends. The CDR3 is 14 amino acids. The CDR3 reads CASSAWATDTEAFF. The CDR3 coding sequence is TGTGCCAGCAGTGCGTGGGCGACCGACACTGAAGCTTTCTTT.

The gene calls are TRBV27 and TRBJ2-1, with unresolved D. CDR1 and CDR2 from the germline V gene are MNHEY and SMNVEV (reference sequence). The CDR3 runs to 12 residues. V was cut by 5 bases and J by 9 bases, with 11 bases left in between. The CDR3 DNA reads TGTGCCAGCAGTCCCCTTGGCATTGAGCAGTTCTTC. Protein sequence: CASSPLGIEQFF.

CDR3 sequence reads: CASSLGLAGGLNEQFF. The CDR3 DNA reads as TGTGCCAGCAGCTTAGGTCTAGCGGGGGGGCTCAATGAGCAGTTCTTC. This chain connects TRBV7-2 to TRBJ2-1; TRBD2 matches 12 bases. J gave up 6 bases and V 1 base, and 4 bases lay outside the gene matches. The CDR3 extends over 16 amino acids. Germline V gene sequence: CDR1 SGHTA, CDR2 FQGNSA. Variable domain in full (rest from reference TRBV7-2 and TRBJ2-1): GAGVSQSPSNKVTEKGKDVELRCDPISGHTALYWYRQSLGQGLEFLIYFQGNSAPDKSGLPSDRFSAERTGGSVSTLTIQRTQQEDSAVYLCASSLGLAGGLNEQFFGPGTRLTVL.

The chain carries TRBV19 and TRBJ1-1, with a weak D call TRBD1 (6 bases). Germline CDR1 and CDR2: LNHDA and SQIVND (reference sequence). CDR3 length: 16 residues. V gave up 4 bases and J gave up 3 bases, with 18 bases separating them. The CDR3 spells CASSNRVAEGDTEAFF. CDR3 in DNA: TGTGCCAGTAGTAACCGCGTGGCCGAGGGGGACACTGAAGCTTTCTTT. Complete variable domain (other parts from reference TRBV19 and TRBJ1-1): DGGITQSPKYLFRKEGQNVTLSCEQNLNHDAMYWYRQDPGQGLRLIYYSQIVNDFQKGDIAEGYSVSREKKESFPLTVTSAQKNPTAFYLCASSNRVAEGDTEAFFGQGTRLTVV.

This clone was seen once. The chain carries TRBV7-7 and TRBJ2-5; 8 nucleotides line up with TRBD1. The CDR3 has 17 residues. Germline V gene lookup returns CDR1 SSHAT and CDR2 FNYEAQ (reference sequence). Unmatched junction bases numbered 12, after V lost 5 bases and J lost 1 base. This CDR3 is CASSPIVAGGIQETQYF. CDR3 DNA sequence: TGTGCCAGCAGCCCCATCGTAGCAGGGGGCATCCAAGAGACCCAGTACTTC.